Below, one TCR beta chain is given with its context. Its target is not known. The length of the CDR3 is 13 residues. V lost 3 bases and J 4 bases, leaving 10 bases between the germline ends. Germline assignment: CDR1 SGHRS and CDR2 YFSETQ. Here immunoSEQ multiplex PCR was the method, and the copy in TCRdb shows in-frame clones only, minus some. The table records around 15,000 clones, approximately 85% of them present only once. These data come from a study of T cells in localized non-small cell lung cancer. The study, taken as a whole, reports: Sequencing was restricted to one tumor region; therefore, heterogeneity remains possible. The highest T cell clonality was in uninvolved adjacent lung, above tumor. An association was observed between higher blood T cell density and longer overall survival.

The starting material was peripheral blood, obtained before any cancer treatment. The chain carries TRBV5-1 and TRBJ1-1; D may be TRBD1 (5 bases). The TCR comes from a woman between 35 and 75 years old with stage I lung adenocarcinoma. The CDR3 reads CASSSQGRTEAFF. CDR3 sequence (DNA): TGCGCCAGCAGCTCCCAGGGTCGCACTGAAGCTTTCTTT.